The 5 T cell receptor beta chains below were found in one sample sequenced in a study of blood T cells in healthy people across ages. Together with a sample-barcoded 5' primer, a J-beta primer mix was included in a second PCR lasting roughly 6 to 12 cycles. TCRdb independently ran MiXCR on the 5' RACE reads; one entry per CDR3 protein. This sample carries 700,000 or so distinct CDR3 sequences, 22% of them seen once, and the ten largest clones take around 21%. The sample comprised blood. These receptors originate from a man aged 65 to 85 in good health.

This clonotype showed up just once. One end of the junction varies from germline; a read error may be responsible. This chain joins TRBV12-3 or TRBV12-4 and TRBJ1-1; no reliable D call. The CDR3 sequence is 13 residues long. In DNA, the CDR3 is TGTGCCGGCAGTTTATCCCCGGGCTGGGGAGCTTTCTTT. It encodes CAGSLSPGWGAFF.

This rearrangement joins TRBV14 to TRBJ2-5; 8 nucleotides align to TRBD2. Germline V CDR1 and CDR2: SGHDN, FVKESK. J was trimmed by 4 bases and V by 4 bases; bases with no gene match: 8. The length of the CDR3 is 15 residues. The CDR3 nucleotides are TGTGCCAGCAGCCTCGGGAGGGCCATCCCAGAGACCCAGTACTTC. Amino acids: CASSLGRAIPETQYF.

The rearrangement links TRBV20-1 to TRBJ2-5, with a weak D call TRBD1 (5 bases). Germline values: CDR1 DFQATT, CDR2 SNEGSKA (reference sequence). CDR3 length: 12 residues. V shed 8 bases and J shed 2 bases, with 12 bases lying between them. The CDR3 region is CSLAGQQETQYF. As DNA, the CDR3 is TGCAGTTTGGCAGGACAACAAGAGACCCAGTACTTC.

The V call is TRBV20-1, the J call TRBJ1-2; the match to TRBD1 covers 11 bases. The length of the CDR3 is 13 residues. CDR1 DFQATT and CDR2 SNEGSKA come from the germline V gene (reference sequence). Here the CDR3 reads CHGTGGSVDGYTF. Written as DNA, the CDR3 is TGCCACGGGACAGGGGGTTCGGTTGATGGCTACACCTTC.

The chain couples TRBV4-2 to TRBJ1-1, with 7 nucleotides matching TRBD1. CDR3 size: 17 residues. V lost 1 base, J lost 6 bases, and 14 bases stayed unmatched. Germline V CDR1 and CDR2: LGHNA, YNFKEQ. The CDR3 DNA is TGTGCCAGCAGCCAAGTAGGACAGGAGACGGGAGTCGCTGAAGCTTTCTTT. Translated: CASSQVGQETGVAEAFF.